These 3 T cell receptor beta chains were sequenced from one sample in a study of T cell responses to AZD1222 COVID-19 vaccine. Clones were read by immunoSEQ multiplex PCR, and TCRdb kept only the in-frame ones, dropping some. The top ten hold just over 8% of the sample, which has 85,000 to 100,000 clones, approximately 90% seen once. The sequencing used peripheral blood, collected 28 days after the second AZD1222 dose. These receptors all stem from an adult who received the AZD1222 COVID-19 vaccine.

This chain joins TRBV29-1 and TRBJ1-1; D remains unclear. The CDR3 totals 13 residues. Per the germline V gene, CDR1 is SQVTM and CDR2 is ANQGSEA. Trimming took 0 bases from V and 3 from J, leaving 8 bases between them. The CDR3: CSVEEDVYTEAFF. The CDR3 DNA is TGCAGCGTTGAAGAGGACGTATACACTGAAGCTTTCTTT.

DNA of the CDR3: TGTGCCAGCAGCTTAGGGGGGGGCACCGAGCAGTACTTC. This translates into CASSLGGGTEQYF. This rearrangement joins TRBV7-2 to TRBJ2-7, with D perhaps matching TRBD2 (7 bases). Germline V gene data show CDR1 as SGHTA and CDR2 as FQGNSA. V lost 1 base, J lost 6 bases, and 10 bases lay in between. This CDR3 is built from 13 residues.

Written as DNA, the CDR3 is TGCAGCGTTTCGTCCGCCGGATTTTACACCGGGGAGCTGTTTTTT. Translating it yields CSVSSAGFYTGELFF. The chain uses TRBV29-1 and TRBJ2-2; D is unclear. The CDR3 totals 15 residues. Germline V CDR1 and CDR2: SQVTM, ANQGSEA. V was trimmed by 5 bases and J by 3 bases, leaving 16 bases between them.